The T cell receptor beta chain under discussion was sequenced for a study of blood T cell repertoires in COVID-19. This clone was recorded only once. Data came from immunoSEQ multiplex PCR; TCRdb stores just in-frame clones and leaves some out. The sample includes about 140,000 clones, roughly 83% of them seen just once. The germline V and J ends were trimmed by 8 bases and 1 base, with 11 bases remaining between them. Germline CDR1 and CDR2: MDHEN and SYDVKM. This CDR3 spans 13 amino acids. This receptor was identified in a man aged 40-50 years with acute COVID-19. V gene TRBV28 combines with J gene TRBJ1-1, with D perhaps matching TRBD1 (6 bases). Sample: PBMCs or T cells enriched from blood (not recorded which). CDR3 in amino acids: CASYVQGNTEAFF. The CDR3 DNA follows: TGTGCCAGCTACGTACAGGGGAACACTGAAGCTTTCTTT.